This T cell receptor (beta chain) was documented in a study of T cell repertoires and HLA-DP antigens (dated by TCRdb to the late 2010s). Background for the entire study: The study used an in vitro model of CD4+ T cell alloreactivity in which transduced HeLa cells presented allogeneic HLA-DP. The two alloantigens modelled structurally similar versus dissimilar alloantigens, differing from self at one and ten to eleven peptide-binding groove amino acids, respectively. Of the three donors, two were male and one was female, with ages ranging from the 18-to-29 band to the 60-to-69 band. On average, around 220 ng of DNA went in for sorted CD137+CD4+ samples, versus roughly 1.2 ug for pre-culture CD4+ samples.

CDR1 KGHSH and CDR2 LQKENI were looked up in the germline V gene. The CDR3 sequence holds 15 residues, the cysteine and phenylalanine included. The CDR3 DNA has 45 bases and is translated from base 1. The V end gives up 3 bases and the J end 11 bases, leaving 11 bases in the junction not matched to a gene. Overall study results and their limits: The study was limited by having just three donors, by relying on a non-physiological HeLa antigen-presenting system, and by using total CD4+ cells as responders. The naive and memory CD4+ repertoires were not analysed as separate populations. Sorted CD137+ cells showed similar clonality against both alloantigens (roughly 0.4), much higher than the clonality of pre-culture samples (around 0.04). Clones undetected before culture had an average cumulative frequency of about 40% against one allele versus more than 50% against the other.

Magnetic bead negative selection was used to isolate untouched CD4+ T cells from Ficoll-separated PBMC, with purity averaging 97.7%. Using magnetic beads, untouched CD4+ T cells were isolated from Ficoll-separated PBMC at 95% to 98% purity, with only negligible CD8+ contamination. Donors were a few healthy blood donors whose buffy coats supplied peripheral blood mononuclear cells. Each of the three donors was CMV seronegative. The DNeasy Blood & Tissue Kit was used for extraction of genomic DNA. For each subject, genomic DNA from sorted CD137+CD4+ cells and from pre-culture CD4+ baseline samples underwent TCRB sequencing. The immunoSEQ multiplex PCR, with forward primers for 54 TRBV segments and reverse primers for 13 TRBJ segments, was used to amplify TCRB CDR3 regions. Pre-culture CD4+ samples were sequenced at deep resolution with a target of about 190,000 T cell genomes. Sequencing of amplicons was performed on an Illumina HiSeq System, and 87 bp reads covering the CDR3 were generated. The source study handled its data this way. PCR and sequencing errors in the reads were corrected, and CDR3 regions were defined by aligning to IMGT reference sequences. Template and unique rearrangement counts were estimated using synthetic template pools. Clonality was calculated as 1 minus Pielou's evenness. The Daley-Smith estimator was used to estimate richness. Morisita's index was used to measure repertoire overlap. Clones present in cultured samples but not detected in the pre-culture repertoire of the same donor were defined as low-abundance clones. The immuneACCESS repertoire file appears here via TCRdb, limited to in-frame rearrangements. These files lack a portion of the clones; in checked studies, under half of the deficit traces to unresolved V genes, and the cause of the others is not known. The D gene and trimming were derived from the DNA, and the V and J assignments and clone size from that table. The table for this sample lists approximately 100,000 clones; around nine tenths of them were counted only once. The ten largest clones add up to about 1.7% of the sample.

A note on this clone: Which antigen it targets is not known. No much larger clone exists at a distance of one base, and base qualities are not known.

The receptor was isolated from a man in his forties or fifties in good health and CMV-seronegative. Recombination joined TRBV18 with TRBJ1-4, with TRBD1 matching 8 junction bases. Sequenced input: CD4+ T cells from PBMCs. At the DNA level, the sequence is TGTGCCAGCTCACCCCTCGGACAGGGTCCCACTAAACTGTTTTTT. Translated, this is CASSPLGQGPTKLFF.